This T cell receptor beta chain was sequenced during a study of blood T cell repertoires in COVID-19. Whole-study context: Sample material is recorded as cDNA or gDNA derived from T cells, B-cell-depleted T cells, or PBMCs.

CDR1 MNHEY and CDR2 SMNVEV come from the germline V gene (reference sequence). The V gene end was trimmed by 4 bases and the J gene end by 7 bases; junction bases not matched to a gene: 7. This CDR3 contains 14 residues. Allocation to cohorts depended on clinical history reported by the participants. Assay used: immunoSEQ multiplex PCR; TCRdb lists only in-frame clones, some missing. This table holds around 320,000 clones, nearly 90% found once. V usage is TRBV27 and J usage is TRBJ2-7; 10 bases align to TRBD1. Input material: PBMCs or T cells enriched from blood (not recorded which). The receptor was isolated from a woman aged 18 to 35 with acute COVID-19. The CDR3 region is CASSSDRGGVEQYF. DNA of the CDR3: TGTGCCAGCAGTTCGGACAGGGGGGGGGTTGAGCAGTACTTC.